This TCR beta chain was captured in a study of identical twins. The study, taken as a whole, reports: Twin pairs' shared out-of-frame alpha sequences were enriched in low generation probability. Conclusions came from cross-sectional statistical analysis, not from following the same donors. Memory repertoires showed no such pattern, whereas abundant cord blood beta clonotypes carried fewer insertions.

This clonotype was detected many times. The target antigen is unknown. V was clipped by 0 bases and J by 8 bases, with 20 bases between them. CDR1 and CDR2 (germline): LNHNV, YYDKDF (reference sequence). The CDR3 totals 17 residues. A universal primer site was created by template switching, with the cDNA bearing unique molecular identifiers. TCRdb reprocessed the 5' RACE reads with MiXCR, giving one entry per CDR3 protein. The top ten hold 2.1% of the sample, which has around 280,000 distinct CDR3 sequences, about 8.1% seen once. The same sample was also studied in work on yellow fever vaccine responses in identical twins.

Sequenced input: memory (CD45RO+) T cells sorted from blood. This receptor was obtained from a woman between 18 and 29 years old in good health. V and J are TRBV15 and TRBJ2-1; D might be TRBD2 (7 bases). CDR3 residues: CATSRDLVGGGLDEQFF. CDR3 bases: TGTGCCACCAGCAGAGATCTTGTAGGGGGGGGACTTGATGAGCAGTTCTTC.